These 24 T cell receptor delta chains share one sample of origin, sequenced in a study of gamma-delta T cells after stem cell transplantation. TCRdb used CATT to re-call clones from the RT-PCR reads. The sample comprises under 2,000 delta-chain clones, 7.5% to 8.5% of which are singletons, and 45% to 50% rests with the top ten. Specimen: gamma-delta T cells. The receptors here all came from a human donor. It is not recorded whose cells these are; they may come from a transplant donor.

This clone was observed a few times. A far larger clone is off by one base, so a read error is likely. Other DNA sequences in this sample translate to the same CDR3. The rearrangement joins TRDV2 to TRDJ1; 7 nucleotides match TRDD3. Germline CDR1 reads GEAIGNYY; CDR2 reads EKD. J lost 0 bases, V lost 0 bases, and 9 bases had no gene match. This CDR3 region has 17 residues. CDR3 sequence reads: CACDTVLGVQYTDKLIF. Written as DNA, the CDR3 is TGTGCCTGTGACACCGTGCTGGGGGTCCAGTACACCGATAAACTCATCTTT.

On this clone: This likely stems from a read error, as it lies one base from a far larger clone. As DNA, the CDR3 is TGTGCCTGTGTCCCTCTCAGAAGCTTTACTGGGGGATACGCTTCCACCGATAAACTCATCTTT. Residues: CACVPLRSFTGGYASTDKLIF. V usage is TRDV2 and J usage is TRDJ1; 13 bases align to TRDD3. CDR1 and CDR2 (germline): GEAIGNYY, EKD. The CDR3 is made up of 21 amino acids. J gave up 1 base and V 5 bases, and 21 bases lay outside the gene matches.

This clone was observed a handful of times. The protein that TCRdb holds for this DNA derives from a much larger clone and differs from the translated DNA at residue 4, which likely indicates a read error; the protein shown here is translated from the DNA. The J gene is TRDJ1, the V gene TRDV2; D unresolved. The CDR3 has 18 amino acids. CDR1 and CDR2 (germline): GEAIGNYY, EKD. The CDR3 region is CACNTLSGPSTYTDKLIF. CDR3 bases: TGTGCCTGTAACACCTTGTCCGGTCCCTCTACATACACCGATAAACTCATCTTT.

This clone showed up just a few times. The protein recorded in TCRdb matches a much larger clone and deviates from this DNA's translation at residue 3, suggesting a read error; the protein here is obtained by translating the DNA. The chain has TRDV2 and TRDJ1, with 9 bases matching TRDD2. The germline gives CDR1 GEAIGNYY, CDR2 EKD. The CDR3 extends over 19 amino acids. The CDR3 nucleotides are TGTGCCCGTGACTCCCTTCCTACTGAACTGGGGTCCAACACCGATAAACTCATCTTT. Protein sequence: CARDSLPTELGSNTDKLIF.

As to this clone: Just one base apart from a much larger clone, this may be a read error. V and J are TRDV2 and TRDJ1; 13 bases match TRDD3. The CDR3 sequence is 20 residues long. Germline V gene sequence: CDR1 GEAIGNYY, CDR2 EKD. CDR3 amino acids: CACSTLLLGDTGRYTDTLIF. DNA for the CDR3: TGTGCCTGTTCGACCCTTTTACTGGGGGATACGGGACGGTACACCGATACACTCATCTTT.

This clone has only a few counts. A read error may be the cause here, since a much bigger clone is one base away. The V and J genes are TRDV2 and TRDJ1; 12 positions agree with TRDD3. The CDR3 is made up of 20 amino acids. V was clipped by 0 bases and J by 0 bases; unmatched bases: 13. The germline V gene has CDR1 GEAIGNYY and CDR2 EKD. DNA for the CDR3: TGTGCCTGTGACACCGTTCTACTGGGGGATACACAGACGCACACCGATAAACTCATCTTT. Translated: CACDTVLLGDTQTHTDKLIF.

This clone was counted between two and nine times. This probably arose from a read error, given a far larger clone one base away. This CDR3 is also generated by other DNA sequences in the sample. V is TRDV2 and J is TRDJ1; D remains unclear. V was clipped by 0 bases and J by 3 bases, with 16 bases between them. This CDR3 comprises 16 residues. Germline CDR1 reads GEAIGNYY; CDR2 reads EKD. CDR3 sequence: CACDTVGVGRADKLIF. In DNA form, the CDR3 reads TGTGCCTGTGACACCGTTGGAGTAGGAAGAGCCGATAAACTCATCTTT.

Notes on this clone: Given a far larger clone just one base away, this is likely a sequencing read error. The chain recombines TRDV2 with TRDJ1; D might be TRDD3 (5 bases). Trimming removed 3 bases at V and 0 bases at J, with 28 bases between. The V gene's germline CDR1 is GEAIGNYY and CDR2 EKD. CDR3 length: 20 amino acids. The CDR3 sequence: CACDSLASGDTVPHTDKLIF. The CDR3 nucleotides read TGTGCCTGTGACTCCCTTGCGTCTGGCGATACAGTCCCCCACACCGATAAACTCATCTTT.

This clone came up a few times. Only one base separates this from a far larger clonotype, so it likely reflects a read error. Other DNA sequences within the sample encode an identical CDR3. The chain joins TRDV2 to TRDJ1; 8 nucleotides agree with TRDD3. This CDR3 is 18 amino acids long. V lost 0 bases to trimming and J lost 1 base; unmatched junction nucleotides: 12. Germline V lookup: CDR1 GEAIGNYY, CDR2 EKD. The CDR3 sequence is CACDTLHRTGGSTDKLIF. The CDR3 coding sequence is TGTGCCTGTGACACCCTCCACCGTACTGGGGGGTCCACCGATAAACTCATCTTT.

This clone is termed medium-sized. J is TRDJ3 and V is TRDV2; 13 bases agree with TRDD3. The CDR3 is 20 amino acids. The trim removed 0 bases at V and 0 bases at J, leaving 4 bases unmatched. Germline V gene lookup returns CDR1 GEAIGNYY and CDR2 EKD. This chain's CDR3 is CACDTNWGIRSSWDTRQMFF. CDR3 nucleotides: TGTGCCTGTGACACCAACTGGGGGATACGCAGCTCCTGGGACACCCGACAGATGTTTTTC.

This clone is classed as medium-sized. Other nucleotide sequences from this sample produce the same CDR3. The CDR3 region has the DNA TGTGCCTGTGACACCGTCAGTACTGGGGGATACCCAACCGATAAACTCATCTTT. It specifies CACDTVSTGGYPTDKLIF. The chain recombines TRDV2 with TRDJ1; 12 positions agree with TRDD3. The length of the CDR3 is 18 residues. Trimming took 0 bases from V and 2 from J; bases not matched to a gene: 9. CDR1 and CDR2 (germline): GEAIGNYY, EKD.

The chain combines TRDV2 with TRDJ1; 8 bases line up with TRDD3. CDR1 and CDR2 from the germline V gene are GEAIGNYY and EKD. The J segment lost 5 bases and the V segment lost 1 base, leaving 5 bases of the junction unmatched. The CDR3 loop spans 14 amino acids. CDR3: CACDTLGATDKLIF. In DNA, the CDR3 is TGTGCCTGTGACACACTGGGGGCTACAGATAAACTCATCTTT.

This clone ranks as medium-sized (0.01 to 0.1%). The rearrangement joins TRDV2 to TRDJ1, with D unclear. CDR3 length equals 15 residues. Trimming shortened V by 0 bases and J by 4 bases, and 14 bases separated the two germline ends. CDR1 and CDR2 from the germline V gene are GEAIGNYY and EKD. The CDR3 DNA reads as TGTGCCTGTGACACCGTCGGGGCCGGAGGCGATAAACTCATCTTT. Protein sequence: CACDTVGAGGDKLIF.

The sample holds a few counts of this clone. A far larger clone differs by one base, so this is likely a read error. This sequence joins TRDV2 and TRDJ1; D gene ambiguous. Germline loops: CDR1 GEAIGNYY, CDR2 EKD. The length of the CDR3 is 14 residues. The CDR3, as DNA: TGTGCCCGTGACTCATTAGTCTTAGGCGATAAACTCATCTTT. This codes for CARDSLVLGDKLIF.

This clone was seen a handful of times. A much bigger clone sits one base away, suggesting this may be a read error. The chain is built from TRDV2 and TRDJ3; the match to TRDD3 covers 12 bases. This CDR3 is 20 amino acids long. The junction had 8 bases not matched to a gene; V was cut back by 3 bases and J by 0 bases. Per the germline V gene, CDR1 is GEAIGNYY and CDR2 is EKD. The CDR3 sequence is CACDLAGGYAPSWDTRQMFF. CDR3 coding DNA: TGTGCCTGTGACCTTGCTGGGGGATACGCCCCCTCCTGGGACACCCGACAGATGTTTTTC.

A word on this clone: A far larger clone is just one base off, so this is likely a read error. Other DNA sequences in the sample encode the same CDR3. CDR3 in DNA: TGTGCCTGTGACACCGTTGATGGGGGATACGCGGGGACCGATAAACTCATCTTT. This gives the protein CACDTVDGGYAGTDKLIF. The chain recombines TRDV2 with TRDJ1; TRDD3 matches at 11 bases. The junction had 10 bases not matched to a gene; V was cut back by 0 bases and J by 2 bases. Germline CDR1 reads GEAIGNYY; CDR2 reads EKD. This CDR3 is 18 amino acids long.

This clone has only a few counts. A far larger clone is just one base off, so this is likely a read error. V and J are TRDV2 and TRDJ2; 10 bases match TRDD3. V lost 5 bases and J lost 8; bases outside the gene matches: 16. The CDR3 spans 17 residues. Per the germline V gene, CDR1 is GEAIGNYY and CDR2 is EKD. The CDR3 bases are TGTGCCTGTGGCCCTCTTACTGGGGGATCCCGCTCCGCACAACTCTTCTTT. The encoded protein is CACGPLTGGSRSAQLFF.

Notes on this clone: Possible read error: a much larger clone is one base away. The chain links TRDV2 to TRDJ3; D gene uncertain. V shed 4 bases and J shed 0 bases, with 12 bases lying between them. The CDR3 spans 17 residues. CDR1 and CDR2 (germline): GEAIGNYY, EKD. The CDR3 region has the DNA TGTGCCTGTGATTCCCAATCTTTCTCCTGGGACACCCGACAGATGTTTTTC. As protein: CACDSQSFSWDTRQMFF.

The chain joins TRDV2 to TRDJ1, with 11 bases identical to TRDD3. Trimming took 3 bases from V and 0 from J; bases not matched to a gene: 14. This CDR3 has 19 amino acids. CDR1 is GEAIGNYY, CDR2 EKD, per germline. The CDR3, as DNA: TGTGCCTGTGACCCCCCTTTTGGGGGATACGCGGAGGACACCGATAAACTCATCTTT. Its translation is CACDPPFGGYAEDTDKLIF.

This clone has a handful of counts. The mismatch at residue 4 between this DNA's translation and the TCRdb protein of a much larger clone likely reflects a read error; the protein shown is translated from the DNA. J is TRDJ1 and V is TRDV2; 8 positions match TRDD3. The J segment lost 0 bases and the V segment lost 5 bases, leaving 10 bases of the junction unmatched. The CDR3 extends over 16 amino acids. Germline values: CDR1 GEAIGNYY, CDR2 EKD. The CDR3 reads CACGRLGELYTDKLIF. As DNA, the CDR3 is TGTGCCTGTGGCAGGCTGGGGGAACTGTACACCGATAAACTCATCTTT.

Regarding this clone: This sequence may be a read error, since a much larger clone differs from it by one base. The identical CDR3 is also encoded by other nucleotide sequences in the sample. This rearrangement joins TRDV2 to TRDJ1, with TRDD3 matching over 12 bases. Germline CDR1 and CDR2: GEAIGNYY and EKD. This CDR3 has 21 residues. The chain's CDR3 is CACDTLSPPTGGYSDTDKLIF. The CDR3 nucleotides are TGTGCCTGCGACACCCTTTCCCCTCCTACTGGGGGATACTCGGACACCGATAAACTCATCTTT.

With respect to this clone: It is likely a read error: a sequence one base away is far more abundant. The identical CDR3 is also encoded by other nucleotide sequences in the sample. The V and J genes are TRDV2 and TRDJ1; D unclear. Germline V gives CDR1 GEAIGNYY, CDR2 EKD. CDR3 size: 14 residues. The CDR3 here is CACDTISNTDKLIF. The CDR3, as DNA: TGCGCCTGTGACACCATTTCAAACACCGATAAACTCATCTTT.

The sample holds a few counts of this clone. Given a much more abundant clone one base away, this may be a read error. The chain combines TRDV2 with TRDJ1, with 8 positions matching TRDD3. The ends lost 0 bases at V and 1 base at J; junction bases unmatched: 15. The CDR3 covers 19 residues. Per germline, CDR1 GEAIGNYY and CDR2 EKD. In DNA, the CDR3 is TGTGCCTGTGACACCCCTTGGGCTGGGGGAAGCCGGGGCACCGATAAACTCATCTTT. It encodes CACDTPWAGGSRGTDKLIF.

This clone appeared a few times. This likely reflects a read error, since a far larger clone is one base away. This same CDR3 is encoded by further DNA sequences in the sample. CDR3 DNA sequence: TGTGCCTGTGACACTCTTGGAGGGGAACCCACCGATAAACTCATCTTT. This gives the protein CACDTLGGEPTDKLIF. V usage is TRDV2 and J usage is TRDJ1; perhaps TRDD3 as D (5 bases). The CDR3 length is 16 residues. V lost 1 base to trimming and J lost 1 base, with 15 bases between them. Germline V gene sequence: CDR1 GEAIGNYY, CDR2 EKD.